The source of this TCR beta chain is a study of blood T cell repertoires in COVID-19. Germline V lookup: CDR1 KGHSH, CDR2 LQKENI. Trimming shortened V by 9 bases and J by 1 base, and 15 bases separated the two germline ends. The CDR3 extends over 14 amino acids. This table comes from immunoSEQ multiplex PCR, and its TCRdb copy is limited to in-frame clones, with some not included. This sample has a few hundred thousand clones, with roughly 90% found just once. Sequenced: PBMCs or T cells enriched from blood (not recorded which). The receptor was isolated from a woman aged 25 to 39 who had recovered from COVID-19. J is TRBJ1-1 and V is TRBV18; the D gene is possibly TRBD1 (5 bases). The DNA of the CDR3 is TGTGCCAGTACGAGCGGGACGGAGAACACTGAAGCTTTCTTT. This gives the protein CASTSGTENTEAFF.